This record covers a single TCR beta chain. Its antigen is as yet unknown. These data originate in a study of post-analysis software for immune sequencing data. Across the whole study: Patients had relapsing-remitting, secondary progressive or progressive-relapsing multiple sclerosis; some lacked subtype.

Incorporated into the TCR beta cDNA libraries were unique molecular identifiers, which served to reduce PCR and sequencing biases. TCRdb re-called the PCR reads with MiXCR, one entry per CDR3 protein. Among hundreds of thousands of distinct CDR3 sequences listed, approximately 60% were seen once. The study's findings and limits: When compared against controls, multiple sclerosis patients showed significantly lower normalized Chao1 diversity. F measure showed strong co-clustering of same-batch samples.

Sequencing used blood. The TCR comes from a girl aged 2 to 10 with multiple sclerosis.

The CDR3 here is CASSRGQGLEETQYF. In DNA, the CDR3 is TGCGCCAGCAGCAGGGGACAGGGACTCGAAGAGACCCAGTACTTC. This rearrangement joins TRBV5-1 to TRBJ2-5; TRBD1 agrees at 9 bases. Germline assignment: CDR1 SGHRS and CDR2 YFSETQ. CDR3 length: 15 residues. Unmatched junction bases numbered 7, after V lost 4 bases and J lost 3 bases.